Listed below are T cell receptor beta chains from one sample, sequenced in a study of cytomegalovirus exposure and HLA in healthy donors. Sequencing was performed with immunoSEQ multiplex PCR; in TCRdb, only in-frame clones are kept and a portion is missing. The table has 150,000 to 200,000 clones, about 80% seen once. The sequencing sample was made of PBMCs. These TCRs come from a woman aged 30 to 39 in good health and CMV-seropositive. CDR3s include the opening cysteine and the closing phenylalanine or tryptophan. D genes are given only for firm matches. Expanded clones are given a class, and other clones once, few, many or no size at all.

j_call v_call d_call cdr3_length clone_size cdr3_aa cdr3_nt
TRBJ2-3 TRBV11-2 TRBD1 16 NA CASSSVQGAGTDTQYF TGTGCCAGCAGCTCCGTACAGGGGGCGGGCACAGATACGCAGTATTTT
TRBJ2-2 TRBV7-3 NA 15 NA CASIVWQGRTGELFF TGTGCCAGCATCGTATGGCAGGGTAGGACCGGGGAGCTGTTTTTT
TRBJ2-3 TRBV5-1 TRBD1 15 NA CASANRGDGADTQYF TGCGCCAGCGCCAACAGGGGCGACGGGGCAGATACGCAGTATTTT
TRBJ1-3 TRBV10-1 NA 13 NA CKTITSSGNTIYF TGCAAAACCATCACCAGCTCTGGAAACACCATATATTTT
TRBJ2-7 TRBV15 TRBD1 17 NA CATSRDLNPGSGGEQYF TGTGCCACCAGCAGAGATCTTAACCCCGGGTCAGGGGGCGAGCAGTACTTC
TRBJ2-5 TRBV6-1 TRBD2 13 NA CASGTGGGETQYF TGTGCCAGCGGAACGGGAGGAGGGGAGACCCAGTACTTC
TRBJ1-2 TRBV7-9 TRBD1 14 NA CASSYTGTGGGYTF TGTGCCAGCAGCTATACCGGGACAGGCGGTGGCTACACCTTC
TRBJ2-7 TRBV18 TRBD2 15 NA CASSPPAGSSYEQYF TGTGCCAGCTCCCCCCCAGCGGGGAGCTCCTACGAGCAGTACTTC
TRBJ2-5 TRBV27 NA 15 NA CASSPRGAFQETQYF TGTGCCAGCAGTCCACGGGGGGCCTTTCAAGAGACCCAGTACTTC
TRBJ1-2 TRBV4-3 NA 14 few CASSQETGYYGYTF TGCGCCAGCAGCCAAGAAACAGGGTATTATGGCTACACCTTC
TRBJ2-1 TRBV5-1 NA 17 NA CASSLAPGQEAYNEQFF TGCGCCAGCAGCTTGGCCCCAGGACAAGAAGCCTACAATGAGCAGTTCTTC
TRBJ1-2 TRBV9 TRBD1 16 NA CASSSDRELTHYGYTF TGTGCCAGCAGCTCGGACAGGGAGTTAACCCACTATGGCTACACCTTC
TRBJ1-3 TRBV19 TRBD1 15 NA CASSDRENSGNTIYF TGTGCCAGTAGTGACAGGGAGAACTCTGGAAACACCATATATTTT
TRBJ1-1 TRBV5-6 NA 14 NA CASSLGRSVAEAFF TGTGCCAGCAGCTTGGGCAGGTCTGTTGCTGAAGCTTTCTTT
TRBJ2-2 TRBV5-7 TRBD2 17 NA CASSAWGGWVHTGELFF TGTGCCAGCAGCGCGTGGGGGGGATGGGTGCACACCGGGGAGCTGTTTTTT
TRBJ1-5 TRBV30 TRBD1 13 NA CAWETGLGQPQHF TGTGCCTGGGAGACAGGGCTTGGACAGCCCCAGCATTTT
TRBJ2-7 TRBV28 NA 12 few CASKVSSYEQYF TGTGCCAGCAAAGTGAGCTCCTACGAGCAGTACTTC
TRBJ2-1 TRBV7-9 TRBD2 15 NA CASSLGLAGYNEQFF TGTGCCAGCAGCTTAGGTCTAGCGGGATACAATGAGCAGTTCTTC
TRBJ2-7 TRBV7-2 TRBD2 13 NA CASSPTVAGGQYF TGTGCCAGCAGCCCGACCGTAGCGGGCGGGCAGTACTTC
TRBJ2-7 TRBV10-2 NA 15 NA CASSEGRKRVDEQYF TGCGCCAGCAGTGAGGGACGGAAGAGGGTCGACGAGCAGTACTTC
TRBJ1-1 TRBV4-2 NA 15 NA CASARRGGGNAEAFF TGTGCCAGCGCCCGGCGGGGAGGGGGTAATGCTGAAGCTTTCTTT
TRBJ1-1 TRBV6-5 TRBD1 15 NA CASSPGQGMGTEAFF TGTGCCAGCAGTCCGGGACAGGGGATGGGCACTGAAGCTTTCTTT
TRBJ2-1 TRBV5-6 NA 12 NA CASSLRVGEQFF TGTGCCAGCAGCTTGCGGGTCGGTGAGCAGTTCTTC
TRBJ2-1 TRBV28 TRBD2 20 NA CASRTFTGTSGGGSYNEQFF TGTGCCAGCAGAACCTTCACGGGGACTAGCGGGGGGGGCTCCTACAATGAGCAGTTCTTC
TRBJ1-5 TRBV5-1 NA 14 NA CASSLEGSNQPQHF TGCGCCAGCAGCTTGGAGGGGAGCAATCAGCCCCAGCATTTT
TRBJ2-2 TRBV19 NA 13 NA CASSIGSTGELFF TGTGCCAGTAGTATAGGGAGCACCGGGGAGCTGTTTTTT
TRBJ1-2 TRBV28 NA 14 once CASSLETGTYGYTF TGTGCCAGCAGTTTAGAGACAGGAACTTATGGCTACACCTTC
TRBJ2-5 TRBV4-1 NA 15 few CASSPRGPDQETQYF TGCGCCAGCAGCCCCCGGGGTCCAGACCAAGAGACCCAGTACTTC
TRBJ2-7 TRBV10-1 TRBD1 16 NA CASSESGTGRTYEQYF TGCGCCAGCAGTGAATCGGGGACAGGGAGGACCTACGAGCAGTACTTC
TRBJ1-5 TRBV28 NA 13 once CASRDSLHGAQHF TGTGCCAGCAGGGACTCTCTCCATGGGGCCCAGCATTTT
TRBJ1-4 TRBV4-1 TRBD1 15 NA CASSQAWTGTEKLFF TGCGCCAGCAGCCAGGCTTGGACAGGGACTGAAAAACTGTTTTTT
TRBJ2-7 TRBV28 NA 14 NA CASRGGRGNYEQYF TGTGCCAGCAGAGGTGGGCGGGGTAACTACGAGCAGTACTTC
TRBJ2-3 TRBV2 NA 13 NA CASSGTHPDTQYF TGTGCCAGCAGTGGGACTCACCCGGATACGCAGTATTTT